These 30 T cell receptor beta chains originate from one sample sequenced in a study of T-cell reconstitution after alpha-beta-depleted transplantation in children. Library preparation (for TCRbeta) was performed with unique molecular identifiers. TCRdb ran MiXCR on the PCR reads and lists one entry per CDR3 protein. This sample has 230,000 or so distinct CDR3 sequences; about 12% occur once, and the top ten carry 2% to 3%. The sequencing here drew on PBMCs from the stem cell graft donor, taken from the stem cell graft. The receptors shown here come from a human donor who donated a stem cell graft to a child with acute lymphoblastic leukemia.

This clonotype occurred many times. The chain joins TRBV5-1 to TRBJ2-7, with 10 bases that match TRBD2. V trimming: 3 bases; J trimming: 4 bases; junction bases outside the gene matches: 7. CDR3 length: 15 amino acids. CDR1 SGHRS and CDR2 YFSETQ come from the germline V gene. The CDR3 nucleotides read TGCGCCAGCAGCTCAGTAGCGGGAGGAGGTTACGAGCAGTACTTC. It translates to CASSSVAGGGYEQYF.

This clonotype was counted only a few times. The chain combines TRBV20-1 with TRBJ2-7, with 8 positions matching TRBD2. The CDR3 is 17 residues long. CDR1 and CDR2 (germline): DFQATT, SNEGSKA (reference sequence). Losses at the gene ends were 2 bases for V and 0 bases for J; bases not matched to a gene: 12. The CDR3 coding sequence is TGCAGTGCTAGACCACCTCATTTAGCGGGAAGCTCCTACGAGCAGTACTTC. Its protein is CSARPPHLAGSSYEQYF.

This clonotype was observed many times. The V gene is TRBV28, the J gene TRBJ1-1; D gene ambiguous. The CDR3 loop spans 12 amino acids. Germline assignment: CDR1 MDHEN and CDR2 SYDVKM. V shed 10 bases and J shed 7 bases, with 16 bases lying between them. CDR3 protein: CATSSGDGEAFF. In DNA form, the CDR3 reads TGTGCCACCTCTAGCGGGGATGGTGAAGCTTTCTTT.

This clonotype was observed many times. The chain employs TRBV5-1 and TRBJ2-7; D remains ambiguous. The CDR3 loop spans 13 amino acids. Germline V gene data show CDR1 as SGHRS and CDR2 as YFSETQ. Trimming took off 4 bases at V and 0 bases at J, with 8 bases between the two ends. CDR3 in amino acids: CASSPASSYEQYF. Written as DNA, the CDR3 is TGCGCCAGCAGCCCGGCGAGCTCCTACGAGCAGTACTTC.

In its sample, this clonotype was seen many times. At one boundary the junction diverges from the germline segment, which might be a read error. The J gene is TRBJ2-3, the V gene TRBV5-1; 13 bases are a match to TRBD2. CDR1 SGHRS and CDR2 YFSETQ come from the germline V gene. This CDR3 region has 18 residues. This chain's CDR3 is CASSRTSGGAIGTDTQYF. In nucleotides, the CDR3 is TGCGCCAGCAGTCGAACTAGCGGGGGGGCCATCGGCACGGATACGCAGTATTTT. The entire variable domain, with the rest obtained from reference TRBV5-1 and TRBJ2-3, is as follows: KAGVTQTPRYLIKTRGQQVTLSCSPISGHRSVSWYQQTPGQGLQFLFEYFSETQRNKGNFPGRFSGRQFSNSRSEMNVSTLELGDSALYLCASSRTSGGAIGTDTQYFGPGTRLTVL.

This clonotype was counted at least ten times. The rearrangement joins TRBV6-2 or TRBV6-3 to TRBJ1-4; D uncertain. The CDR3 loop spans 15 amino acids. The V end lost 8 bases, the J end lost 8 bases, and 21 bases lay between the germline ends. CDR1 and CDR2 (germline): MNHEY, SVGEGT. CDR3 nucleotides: TGTGCCAGCCGCCCCTTGGCGCTCCGGGCGGAAAAACTGTTTTTT. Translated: CASRPLALRAEKLFF.

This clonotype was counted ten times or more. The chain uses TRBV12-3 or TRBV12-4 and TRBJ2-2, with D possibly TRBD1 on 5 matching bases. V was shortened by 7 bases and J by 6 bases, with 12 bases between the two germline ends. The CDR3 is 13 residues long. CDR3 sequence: CASTQQGPGELFF. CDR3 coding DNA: TGTGCCAGCACCCAGCAGGGTCCCGGGGAGCTGTTTTTT.

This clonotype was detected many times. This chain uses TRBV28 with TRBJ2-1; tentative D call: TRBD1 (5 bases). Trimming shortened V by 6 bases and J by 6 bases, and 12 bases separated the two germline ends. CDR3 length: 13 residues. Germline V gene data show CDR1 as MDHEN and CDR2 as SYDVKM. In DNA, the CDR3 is TGTGCCAGCAGCCCTGGTGGGGCCAATGAGCAGTTCTTC. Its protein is CASSPGGANEQFF.

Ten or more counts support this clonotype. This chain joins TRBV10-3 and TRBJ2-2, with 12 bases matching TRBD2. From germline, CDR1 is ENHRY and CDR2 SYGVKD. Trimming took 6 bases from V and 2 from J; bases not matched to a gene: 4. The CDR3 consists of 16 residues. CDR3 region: CAISGLAGINTGELFF. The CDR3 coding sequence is TGTGCCATCAGCGGACTAGCGGGGATAAACACCGGGGAGCTGTTTTTT.

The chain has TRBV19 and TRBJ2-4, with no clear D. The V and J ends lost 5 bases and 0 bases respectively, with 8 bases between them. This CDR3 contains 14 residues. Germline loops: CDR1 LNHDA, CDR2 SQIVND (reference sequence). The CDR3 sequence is CASSLTEAKNIQYF. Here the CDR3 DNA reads TGTGCCAGTAGTTTAACAGAAGCCAAAAACATTCAGTACTTC.

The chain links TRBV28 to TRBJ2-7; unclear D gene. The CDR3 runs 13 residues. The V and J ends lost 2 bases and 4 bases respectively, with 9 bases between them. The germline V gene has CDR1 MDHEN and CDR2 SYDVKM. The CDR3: CASSLQSRYEQYF. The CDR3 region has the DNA TGTGCCAGCAGTTTACAATCCCGGTACGAGCAGTACTTC.

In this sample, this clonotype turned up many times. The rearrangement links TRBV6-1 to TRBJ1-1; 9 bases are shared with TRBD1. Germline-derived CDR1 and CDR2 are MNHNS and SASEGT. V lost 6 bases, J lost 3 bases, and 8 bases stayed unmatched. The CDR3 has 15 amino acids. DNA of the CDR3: TGTGCCAGCAGCCAACTGGGACAGGGATACACTGAAGCTTTCTTT. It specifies CASSQLGQGYTEAFF.

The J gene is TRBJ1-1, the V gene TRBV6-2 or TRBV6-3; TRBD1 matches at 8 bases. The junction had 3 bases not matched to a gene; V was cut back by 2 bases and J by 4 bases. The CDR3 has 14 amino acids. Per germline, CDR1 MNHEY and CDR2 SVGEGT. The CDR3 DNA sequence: TGTGCCAGCAGTTACACCGACAGGGGCACTGAAGCTTTCTTT. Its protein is CASSYTDRGTEAFF.

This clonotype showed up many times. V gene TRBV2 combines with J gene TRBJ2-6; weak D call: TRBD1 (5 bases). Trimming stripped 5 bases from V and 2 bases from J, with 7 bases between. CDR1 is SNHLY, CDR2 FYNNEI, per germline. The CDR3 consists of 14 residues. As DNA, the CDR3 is TGTGCCAGCAGTCGGACACCTGGGGCCAACGTCCTGACTTTC. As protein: CASSRTPGANVLTF.

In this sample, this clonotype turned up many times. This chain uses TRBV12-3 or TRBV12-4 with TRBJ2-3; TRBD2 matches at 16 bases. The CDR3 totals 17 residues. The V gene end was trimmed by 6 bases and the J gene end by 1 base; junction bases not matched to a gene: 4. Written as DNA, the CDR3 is TGTGCCAGCAGCCCTGGGACTAGCGGGAGGGGCACAGATACGCAGTATTTT. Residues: CASSPGTSGRGTDTQYF.

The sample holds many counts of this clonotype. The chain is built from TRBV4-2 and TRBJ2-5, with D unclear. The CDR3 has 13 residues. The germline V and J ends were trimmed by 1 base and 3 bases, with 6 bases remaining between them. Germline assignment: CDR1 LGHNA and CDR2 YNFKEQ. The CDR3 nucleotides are TGTGCCAGCAGCCAAGGTAGAGAAGAGACCCAGTACTTC. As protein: CASSQGREETQYF.

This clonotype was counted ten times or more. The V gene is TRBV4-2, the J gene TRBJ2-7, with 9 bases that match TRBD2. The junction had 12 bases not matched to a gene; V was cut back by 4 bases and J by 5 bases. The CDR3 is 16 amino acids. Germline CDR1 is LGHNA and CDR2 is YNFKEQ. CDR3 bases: TGTGCCAGCAGCCCAAATTTTGGCGGGGGGGCGAACGAGCAGTACTTC. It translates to CASSPNFGGGANEQYF.

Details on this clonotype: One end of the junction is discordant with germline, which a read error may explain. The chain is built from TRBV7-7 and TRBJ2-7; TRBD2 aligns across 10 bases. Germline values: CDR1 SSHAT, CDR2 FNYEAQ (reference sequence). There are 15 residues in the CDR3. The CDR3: CASSLEASGSNEQYF. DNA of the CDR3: TGTGCTAGCAGCTTAGAGGCTAGCGGGAGCAACGAGCAGTACTTC.

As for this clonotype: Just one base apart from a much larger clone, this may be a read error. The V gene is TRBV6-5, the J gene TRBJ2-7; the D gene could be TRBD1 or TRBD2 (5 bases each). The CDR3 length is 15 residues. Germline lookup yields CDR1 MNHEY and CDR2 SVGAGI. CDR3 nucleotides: TGTGCCAGCAGTTACGCCGGGACGGCTACCTACGACCAGTACTTC. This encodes CASSYAGTATYDQYF.

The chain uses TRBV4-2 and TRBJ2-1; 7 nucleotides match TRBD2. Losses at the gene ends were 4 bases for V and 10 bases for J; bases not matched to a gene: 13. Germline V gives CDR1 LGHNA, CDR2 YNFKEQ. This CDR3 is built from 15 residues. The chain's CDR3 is CASSPGLVGTGEQFF. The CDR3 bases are TGTGCCAGCAGCCCCGGACTAGTGGGAACGGGAGAGCAGTTCTTC.

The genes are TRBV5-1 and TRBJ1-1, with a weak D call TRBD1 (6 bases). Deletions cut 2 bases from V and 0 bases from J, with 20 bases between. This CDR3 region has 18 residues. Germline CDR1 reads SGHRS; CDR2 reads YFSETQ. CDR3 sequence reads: CASSLGGGLNLMNTEAFF. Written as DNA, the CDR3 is TGCGCCAGCAGCTTAGGGGGGGGGCTGAACCTTATGAACACTGAAGCTTTCTTT. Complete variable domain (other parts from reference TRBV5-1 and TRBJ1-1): KAGVTQTPRYLIKTRGQQVTLSCSPISGHRSVSWYQQTPGQGLQFLFEYFSETQRNKGNFPGRFSGRQFSNSRSEMNVSTLELGDSALYLCASSLGGGLNLMNTEAFFGQGTRLTVV.

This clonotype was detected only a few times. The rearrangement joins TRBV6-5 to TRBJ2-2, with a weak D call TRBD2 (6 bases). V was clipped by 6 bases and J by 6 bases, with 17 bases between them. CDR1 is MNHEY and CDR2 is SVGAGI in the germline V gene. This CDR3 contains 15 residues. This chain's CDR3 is CASSRGGPRAGELFF. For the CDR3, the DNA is TGTGCCAGCAGCCGCGGAGGGCCACGGGCCGGGGAGCTGTTTTTT.

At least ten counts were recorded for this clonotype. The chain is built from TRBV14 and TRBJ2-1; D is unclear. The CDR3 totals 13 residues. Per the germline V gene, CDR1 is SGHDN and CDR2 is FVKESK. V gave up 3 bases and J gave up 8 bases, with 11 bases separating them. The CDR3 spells CASSHRRRDEQFF. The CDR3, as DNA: TGTGCCAGCAGCCACCGCAGACGAGATGAGCAGTTCTTC.

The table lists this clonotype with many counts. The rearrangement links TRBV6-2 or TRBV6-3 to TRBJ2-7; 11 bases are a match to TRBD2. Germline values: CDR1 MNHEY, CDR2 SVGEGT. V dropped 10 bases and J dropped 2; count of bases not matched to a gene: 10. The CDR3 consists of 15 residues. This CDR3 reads CANQSGLAETYEQYF. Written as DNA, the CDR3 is TGTGCCAACCAGTCGGGACTAGCGGAGACCTACGAGCAGTACTTC.

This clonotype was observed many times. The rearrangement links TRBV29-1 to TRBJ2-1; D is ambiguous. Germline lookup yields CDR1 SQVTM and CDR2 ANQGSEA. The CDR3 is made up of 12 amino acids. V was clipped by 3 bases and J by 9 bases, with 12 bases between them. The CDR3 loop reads CSVDSPVGEQFF. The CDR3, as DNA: TGCAGCGTTGACTCCCCTGTTGGTGAGCAGTTCTTC.

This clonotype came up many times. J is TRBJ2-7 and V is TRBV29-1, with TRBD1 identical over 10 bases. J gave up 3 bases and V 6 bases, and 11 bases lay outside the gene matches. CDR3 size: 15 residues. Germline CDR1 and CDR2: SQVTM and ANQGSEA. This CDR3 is CSVCPGQGRHYEQYF. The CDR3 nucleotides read TGCAGCGTCTGCCCGGGACAGGGGCGTCACTACGAGCAGTACTTC.

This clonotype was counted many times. The CDR3 is CASREMRGAGELFF. CDR3 DNA sequence: TGTGCCAGCAGGGAAATGAGAGGTGCCGGGGAGCTGTTTTTT. V and J are TRBV6-1 and TRBJ2-2; D unclear. From germline, CDR1 is MNHNS and CDR2 SASEGT. The CDR3 is made up of 14 amino acids. V was pared by 6 bases and J by 6 bases, with 14 bases between.

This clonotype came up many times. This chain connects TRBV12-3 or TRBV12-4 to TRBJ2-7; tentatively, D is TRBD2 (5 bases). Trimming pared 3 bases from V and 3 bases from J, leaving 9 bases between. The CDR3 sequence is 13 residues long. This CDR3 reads CASSFRGIYEQYF. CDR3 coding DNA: TGTGCCAGCAGTTTCCGGGGAATCTACGAGCAGTACTTC.

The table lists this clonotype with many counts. The CDR3 DNA reads as TGCAGTGCGCCCCCTAGCGGGGGGTTACAAGAGACCCAGTACTTC. It encodes CSAPPSGGLQETQYF. The V and J genes are TRBV20-1 and TRBJ2-5; 11 bases map to TRBD2. The germline gives CDR1 DFQATT, CDR2 SNEGSKA (reference sequence). The CDR3 loop spans 15 amino acids. After removal of 6 bases from V and 2 bases from J, the junction contained 8 bases not matched to a gene.

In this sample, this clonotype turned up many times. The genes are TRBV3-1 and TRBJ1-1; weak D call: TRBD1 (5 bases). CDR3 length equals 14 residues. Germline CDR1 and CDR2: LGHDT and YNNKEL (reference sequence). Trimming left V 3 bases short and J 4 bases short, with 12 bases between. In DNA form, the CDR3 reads TGTGCCAGCAGCCAGGGACTCAGGGTCACTGAAGCTTTCTTT. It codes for CASSQGLRVTEAFF.